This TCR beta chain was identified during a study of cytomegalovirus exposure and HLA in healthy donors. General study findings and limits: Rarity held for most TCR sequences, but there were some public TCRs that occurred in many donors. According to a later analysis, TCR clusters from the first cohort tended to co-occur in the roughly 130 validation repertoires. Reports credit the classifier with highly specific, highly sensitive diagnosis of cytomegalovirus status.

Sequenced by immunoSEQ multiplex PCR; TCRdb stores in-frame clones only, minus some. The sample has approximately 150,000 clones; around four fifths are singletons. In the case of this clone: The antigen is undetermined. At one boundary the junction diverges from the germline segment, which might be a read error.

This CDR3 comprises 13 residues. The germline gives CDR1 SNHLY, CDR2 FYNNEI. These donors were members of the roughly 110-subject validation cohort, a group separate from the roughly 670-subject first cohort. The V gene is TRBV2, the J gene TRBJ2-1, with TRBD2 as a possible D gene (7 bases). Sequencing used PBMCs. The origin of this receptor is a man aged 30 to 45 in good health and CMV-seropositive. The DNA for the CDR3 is TGTGCCAGCAGTGTTATCACGGGGGGCGACAGAATCTTC. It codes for CASSVITGGDRIF. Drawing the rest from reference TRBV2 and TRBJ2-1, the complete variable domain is EPEVTQTPSHQVTQMGQEVILRCVPISNHLYFYWYRQILGQKVEFLVSFYNNEISEKSEIFDDQFSVERPDGSNFTLKIRSTKLEDSAMYFCASSVITGGDRIFGPGTRLTVL.